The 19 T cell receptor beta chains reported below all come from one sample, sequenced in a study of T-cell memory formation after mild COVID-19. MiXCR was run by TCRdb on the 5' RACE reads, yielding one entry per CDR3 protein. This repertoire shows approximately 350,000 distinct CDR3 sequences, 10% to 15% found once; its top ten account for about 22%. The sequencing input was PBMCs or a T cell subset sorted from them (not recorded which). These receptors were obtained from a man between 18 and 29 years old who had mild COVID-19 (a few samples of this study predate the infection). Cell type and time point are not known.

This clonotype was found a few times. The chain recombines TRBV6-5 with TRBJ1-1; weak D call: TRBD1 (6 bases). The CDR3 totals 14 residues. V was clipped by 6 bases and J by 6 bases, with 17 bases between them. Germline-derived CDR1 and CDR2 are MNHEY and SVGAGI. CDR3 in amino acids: CASRSVQGLAEAFF. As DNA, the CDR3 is TGTGCCAGCAGATCCGTACAGGGATTGGCTGAAGCTTTCTTT.

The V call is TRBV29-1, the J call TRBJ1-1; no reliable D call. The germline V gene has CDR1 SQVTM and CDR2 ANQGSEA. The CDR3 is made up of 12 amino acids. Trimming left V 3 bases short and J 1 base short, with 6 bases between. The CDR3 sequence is CSVDVRNTEAFF. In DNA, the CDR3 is TGCAGCGTTGACGTGAGGAACACTGAAGCTTTCTTT.

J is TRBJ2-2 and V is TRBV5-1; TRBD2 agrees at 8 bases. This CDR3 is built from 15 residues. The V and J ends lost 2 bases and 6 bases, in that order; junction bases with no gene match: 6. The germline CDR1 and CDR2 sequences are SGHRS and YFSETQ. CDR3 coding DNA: TGCGCCAGCAGCTTCACCGGGGGGGCCGCCGGGGAGCTGTTTTTT. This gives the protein CASSFTGGAAGELFF.

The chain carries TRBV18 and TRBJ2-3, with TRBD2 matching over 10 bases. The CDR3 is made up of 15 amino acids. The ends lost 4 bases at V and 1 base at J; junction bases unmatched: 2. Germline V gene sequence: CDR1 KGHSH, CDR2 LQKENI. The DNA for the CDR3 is TGTGCCAGCTCACAACTAGCGGGGCGCACAGATACGCAGTATTTT. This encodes CASSQLAGRTDTQYF.

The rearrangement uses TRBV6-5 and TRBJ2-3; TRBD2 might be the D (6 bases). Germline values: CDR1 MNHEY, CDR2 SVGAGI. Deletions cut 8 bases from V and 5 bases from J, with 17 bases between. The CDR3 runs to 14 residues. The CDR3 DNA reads TGTGCCAGCCGAAACCATCTTAGCGGAGATACGCAGTATTTT. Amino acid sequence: CASRNHLSGDTQYF.

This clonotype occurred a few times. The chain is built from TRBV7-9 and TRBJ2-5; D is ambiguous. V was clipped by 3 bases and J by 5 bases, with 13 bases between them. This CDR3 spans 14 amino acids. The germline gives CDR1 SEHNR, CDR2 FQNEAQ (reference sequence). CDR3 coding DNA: TGTGCCAGCAGCTTTACCCTGTTAGGGGAGACCCAGTACTTC. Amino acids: CASSFTLLGETQYF.

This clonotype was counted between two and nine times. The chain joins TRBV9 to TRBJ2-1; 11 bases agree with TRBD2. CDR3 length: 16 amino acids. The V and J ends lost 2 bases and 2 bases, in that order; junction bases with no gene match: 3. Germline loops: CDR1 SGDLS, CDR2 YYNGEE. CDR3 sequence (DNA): TGTGCCAGCAGCGTGGAGGGACTAGCGGCCTACAATGAGCAGTTCTTC. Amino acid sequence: CASSVEGLAAYNEQFF.

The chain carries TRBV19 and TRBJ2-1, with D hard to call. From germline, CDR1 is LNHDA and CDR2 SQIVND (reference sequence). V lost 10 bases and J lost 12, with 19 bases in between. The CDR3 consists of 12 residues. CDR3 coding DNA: TGTGCCACTTTAACTCCTGGATTTGGGCAGTTCTTC. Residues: CATLTPGFGQFF.

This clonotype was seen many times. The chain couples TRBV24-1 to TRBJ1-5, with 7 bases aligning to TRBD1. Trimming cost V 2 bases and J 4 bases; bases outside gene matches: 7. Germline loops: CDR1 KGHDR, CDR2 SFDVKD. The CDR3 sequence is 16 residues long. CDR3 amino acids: CATSDSRTGANQPQHF. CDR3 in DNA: TGTGCCACCAGTGATTCTAGGACAGGCGCTAATCAGCCCCAGCATTTT.

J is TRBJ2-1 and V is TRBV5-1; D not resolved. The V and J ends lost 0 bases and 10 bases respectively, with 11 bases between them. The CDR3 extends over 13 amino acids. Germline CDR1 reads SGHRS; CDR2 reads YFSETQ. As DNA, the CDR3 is TGCGCCAGCAGCTTGGAGGGCCGCGGAGAGCAGTTCTTC. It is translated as CASSLEGRGEQFF.

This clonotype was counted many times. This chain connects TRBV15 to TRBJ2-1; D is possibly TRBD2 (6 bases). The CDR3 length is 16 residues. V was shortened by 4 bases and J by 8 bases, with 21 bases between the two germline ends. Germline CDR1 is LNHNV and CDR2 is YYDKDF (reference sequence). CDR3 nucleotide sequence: TGTGCCACCAGCATCCTGCCTGGGGGGTTGAGGGATGAGCAGTTCTTC. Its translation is CATSILPGGLRDEQFF.

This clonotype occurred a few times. CDR3 amino acids: CASSATSGFSYEQYF. The CDR3 region has the DNA TGCGCCAGCAGTGCGACTAGCGGCTTCTCCTACGAGCAGTACTTC. V is TRBV10-2 and J is TRBJ2-7, with 9 bases that match TRBD2. V shed 4 bases, J shed 0 bases, and the junction held 4 bases outside the gene matches. The germline CDR1 and CDR2 sequences are WSHSY and SAAADI. The CDR3 length is 15 residues.

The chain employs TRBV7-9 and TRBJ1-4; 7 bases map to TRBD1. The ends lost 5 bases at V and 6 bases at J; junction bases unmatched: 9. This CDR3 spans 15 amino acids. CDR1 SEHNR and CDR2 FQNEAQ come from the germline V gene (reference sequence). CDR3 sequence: CASSPGEGAYEKLFF. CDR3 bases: TGTGCCAGCAGCCCCGGGGAGGGGGCATATGAAAAACTGTTTTTT. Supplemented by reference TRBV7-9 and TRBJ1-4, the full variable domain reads DTGVSQNPRHKITKRGQNVTFRCDPISEHNRLYWYRQTLGQGPEFLTYFQNEAQLEKSRLLSDRFSAERPKGSFSTLEIQRTEQGDSAMYLCASSPGEGAYEKLFFGSGTQLSVL.

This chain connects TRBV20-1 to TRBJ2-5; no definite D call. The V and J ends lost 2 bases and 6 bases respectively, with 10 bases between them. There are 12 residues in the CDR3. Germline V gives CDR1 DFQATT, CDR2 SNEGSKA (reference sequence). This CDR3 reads CSARPGFQTQYF. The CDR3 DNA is TGCAGTGCTAGACCCGGGTTCCAGACCCAGTACTTC.

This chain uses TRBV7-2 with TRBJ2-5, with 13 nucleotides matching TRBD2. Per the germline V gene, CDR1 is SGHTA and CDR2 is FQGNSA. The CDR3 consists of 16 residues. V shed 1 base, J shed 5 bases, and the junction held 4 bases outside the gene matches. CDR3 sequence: CASSLGGTSGAETQYF. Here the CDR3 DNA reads TGTGCCAGCAGCTTAGGGGGGACTAGCGGGGCGGAGACCCAGTACTTC.

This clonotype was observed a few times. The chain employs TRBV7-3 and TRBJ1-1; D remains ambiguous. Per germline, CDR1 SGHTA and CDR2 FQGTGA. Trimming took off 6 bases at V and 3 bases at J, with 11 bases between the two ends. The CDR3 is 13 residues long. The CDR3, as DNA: TGTGCCAGCAGAAGCAGGTCGGACACTGAAGCTTTCTTT. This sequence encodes CASRSRSDTEAFF.

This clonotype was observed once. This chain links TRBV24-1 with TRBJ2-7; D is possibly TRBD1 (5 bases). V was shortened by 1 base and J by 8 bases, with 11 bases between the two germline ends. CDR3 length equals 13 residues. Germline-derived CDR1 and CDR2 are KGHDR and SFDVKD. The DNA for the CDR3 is TGTGCCACCAGTGATTTAGGAAGGGGTAAGCAGTACGTC. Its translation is CATSDLGRGKQYV.

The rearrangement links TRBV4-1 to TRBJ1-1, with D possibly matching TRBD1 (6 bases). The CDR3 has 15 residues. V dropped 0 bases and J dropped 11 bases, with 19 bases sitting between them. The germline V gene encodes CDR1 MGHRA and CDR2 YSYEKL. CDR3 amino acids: CASSQEDMGDMYAFF. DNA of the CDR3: TGCGCCAGCAGCCAAGAAGACATGGGGGACATGTACGCTTTCTTT.

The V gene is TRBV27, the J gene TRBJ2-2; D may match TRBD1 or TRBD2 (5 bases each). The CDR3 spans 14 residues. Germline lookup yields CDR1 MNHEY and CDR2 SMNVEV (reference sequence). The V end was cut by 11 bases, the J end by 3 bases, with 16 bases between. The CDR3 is CARVGTPYTGELFF. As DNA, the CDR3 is TGTGCCCGAGTCGGGACCCCCTACACCGGGGAGCTGTTTTTT.